The rows below give T cell receptor beta chains drawn from one sample of a study of CD4+ T cells in melanoma. The assay was immunoSEQ multiplex PCR, and TCRdb's table has in-frame clones only and misses some. The table shows over 130,000 clones, with nearly 95% occurring only once. These TCRs come from a human donor with melanoma. Each CDR3 is given with its conserved first and last residue. D genes are given only for firm matches. Size is stated for part of the rows, as once, few or many counts, or as a class when the clone is expanded.

j_call d_call v_call clone_size cdr3_aa cdr3_nt
TRBJ1-1 TRBD1 TRBV6-1 NA CASSRRQGSGTEAFF TGTGCCAGCTCCCGACGACAGGGGTCGGGCACTGAAGCTTTCTTT
TRBJ2-5 NA TRBV6-5 NA CASSYSYELTWETQYF TGTGCCAGCAGTTACTCATACGAATTGACCTGGGAGACCCAGTACTTC
TRBJ1-2 TRBD1 TRBV6-5 NA CASTRQGSIRYGYTF TGTGCCAGTACGCGACAGGGTTCTATACGTTATGGCTACACCTTC
TRBJ1-2 TRBD1 TRBV2 once CASSRVGQAYGYTF TGTGCCAGCAGCCGAGTCGGACAGGCGTATGGCTACACCTTC
TRBJ2-5 NA TRBV7-8 NA CASSLQTLRGETQYF TGTGCCAGCAGCTTACAGACTCTAAGAGGAGAGACCCAGTACTTC
TRBJ1-6 TRBD1 TRBV2 once CASSVPGTGGGKGAPLHF TGTGCCAGCAGTGTTCCCGGGACAGGGGGTGGCAAAGGTGCACCTCTCCACTTT
TRBJ1-1 NA TRBV6-1 NA CASTGTAITEAFF TGTGCCAGTACCGGGACGGCAATCACTGAAGCTTTCTTT
TRBJ1-5 NA TRBV19 NA CASSGSSRQPQHF TGTGCCAGTAGTGGAAGCTCTCGTCAGCCCCAGCATTTT
TRBJ2-1 TRBD2 TRBV4-1 NA CASSRASGGLYNEQFF TGCGCCAGCTCGCGGGCTAGCGGGGGGCTTTACAATGAGCAGTTCTTC
TRBJ2-2 NA TRBV29-1 NA CSVAVDITELFF TGCAGCGTTGCTGTCGATATCACAGAGCTGTTTTTT
TRBJ2-5 NA TRBV4-1 once CASSLGTQEWETQYF TGCGCCAGCAGCCTCGGGACCCAGGAGTGGGAGACCCAGTACTTC
TRBJ1-4 NA TRBV5-6 NA CASSLWFGTGNEKLFF TGTGCCAGCAGCTTGTGGTTCGGGACTGGGAATGAAAAACTGTTTTTT
TRBJ2-7 NA TRBV5-1 NA CASSLAGKTDYEQYF TGCGCCAGCAGCTTGGCCGGGAAGACGGACTACGAGCAGTACTTC
TRBJ1-1 NA TRBV4-1 once CASSQGLLGFGLAFF TGCGCCAGCAGCCAAGGGCTTTTGGGGTTCGGTTTAGCTTTCTTT
TRBJ1-2 NA TRBV25-1 NA CASSEFGVNYGYTF TGTGCCAGCAGTGAATTCGGGGTTAACTATGGCTACACCTTC
TRBJ2-7 TRBD2 TRBV19 NA CASSIGPSGGLYEQYF TGTGCCAGTAGTATAGGACCTAGCGGGGGACTCTACGAGCAGTACTTC
TRBJ1-1 NA TRBV5-1 NA CASSLTGAGAFF TGCGCCAGCAGCTTGACCGGGGCCGGAGCTTTCTTT
TRBJ1-5 TRBD1 TRBV5-6 NA CASSSGTGGAFMQPQHF TGTGCCAGCAGTTCCGGGACAGGGGGCGCGTTTATGCAGCCCCAGCATTTT
TRBJ1-1 TRBD1 TRBV4-1 NA CASSQARGGTEAFF TGCGCCAGCAGCCAAGCCAGGGGGGGCACTGAAGCTTTCTTT
TRBJ2-3 NA TRBV30 NA CAWSRQGGLRTDTQYF TGTGCCTGGAGCCGCCAGGGAGGCCTGCGCACAGATACGCAGTATTTT
TRBJ1-1 NA TRBV5-1 NA CASSPYSLVGTEAFF TGCGCCAGCAGCCCCTATTCACTGGTGGGCACTGAAGCTTTCTTT
TRBJ1-1 NA TRBV12-5 NA CASALRRGAEAFF TGTGCTAGTGCCCTCCGTCGGGGGGCTGAAGCTTTCTTT
TRBJ1-5 NA TRBV4-1 NA CASSQGPHSTNQPQHF TGCGCCAGCAGCCAAGGCCCCCACAGCACAAATCAGCCCCAGCATTTT
TRBJ2-2 NA TRBV6-7 NA CASSYVAGVRETGELFF TGTGCTAGCAGTTACGTGGCCGGCGTCAGGGAGACCGGGGAGCTGTTTTTT
TRBJ1-4 NA TRBV30 NA CAWEVRGAEKLFF TGTGCCTGGGAAGTGAGGGGGGCGGAAAAACTGTTTTTT
TRBJ2-5 NA TRBV5-1 NA CASSDIPGPRARETQYF TGCGCCAGCAGCGATATACCGGGCCCGAGGGCGCGCGAGACCCAGTACTTC
TRBJ2-5 TRBD2 TRBV5-1 NA CASSLGLAGGVQETQYF TGCGCCAGCAGCTTGGGCCTGGCGGGGGGGGTACAAGAGACCCAGTACTTC
TRBJ1-1 NA TRBV11-1 once CASSHSGRAFF TGTGCCAGCAGCCATAGTGGTCGGGCTTTCTTT
TRBJ1-5 TRBD1 TRBV5-8 once CASSSTGGGLGGPQHF TGTGCCAGCAGTTCTACAGGGGGAGGGCTCGGAGGTCCCCAGCATTTT
TRBJ2-7 NA TRBV4-1 NA CASSQETPGSYEQYF TGCGCCAGCAGCCAAGAGACACCAGGATCCTACGAGCAGTACTTC
TRBJ2-3 NA TRBV2 NA CASNGPGSTDTQYF TGTGCCAGCAACGGTCCCGGGAGCACAGATACGCAGTATTTT
TRBJ1-1 NA TRBV29-1 NA CSVASRLWAFF TGCAGCGTTGCAAGCCGCCTCTGGGCTTTCTTT
TRBJ1-1 NA TRBV10-3 NA CAISGSGGTEAFF TGTGCCATCAGCGGTTCGGGAGGCACTGAAGCTTTCTTT
TRBJ1-5 TRBD1 TRBV7-9 once CASSGTGGNQPQHF TGTGCCAGCAGCGGTACAGGGGGCAATCAGCCCCAGCATTTT
TRBJ2-1 NA TRBV5-1 NA CASSFSGINNEQFF TGCGCCAGCAGCTTTAGCGGTATCAACAATGAGCAGTTCTTC
TRBJ1-1 NA TRBV4-1 NA CASSQKRLVLGHSEAFF TGCGCCAGCAGCCAAAAACGTTTAGTTTTGGGACACAGTGAAGCTTTCTTT
TRBJ2-2 TRBD1 TRBV7-3 NA CASRFGTGNTGELFF TGTGCCAGCAGATTCGGGACAGGGAACACCGGGGAGCTGTTTTTT
TRBJ1-1 NA TRBV11-2 NA CASSLVSGSYTEAFF TGTGCCAGCAGCTTAGTATCGGGGTCTTACACTGAAGCTTTCTTT
TRBJ2-4 TRBD1 TRBV4-1 NA CASSHTRDRTRGGQYIQYF TGCGCCAGCAGCCACACCCGGGACAGGACCCGAGGAGGGCAGTACATTCAGTACTTC
TRBJ1-2 NA TRBV7-9 once CASSLSWDGYTF TGTGCCAGCAGCTTAAGTTGGGATGGCTACACCTTC
TRBJ1-1 NA TRBV5-1 NA CASSAGSFNTEAFF TGCGCCAGCAGCGCAGGGAGCTTCAACACTGAAGCTTTCTTT
TRBJ1-1 NA TRBV2 NA CASSQMNTEAFF TGTGCCAGCAGTCAGATGAACACTGAAGCTTTCTTT
TRBJ2-2 TRBD1 TRBV6-4 NA CASSLTGAGELFF TGTGCCAGCAGCCTTACAGGGGCCGGGGAGCTGTTTTTT
TRBJ1-6 NA TRBV20-1 NA CSARGNSPLHF TGCAGTGCTAGAGGGAATTCACCCCTCCACTTT
TRBJ1-2 NA TRBV30 once CAWGRANYGYTF TGTGCCTGGGGACGAGCTAACTATGGCTACACCTTC
TRBJ1-5 NA TRBV7-2 NA CASSLETGWNQPQHF TGTGCCAGCAGCTTAGAGACAGGATGGAATCAGCCCCAGCATTTT
TRBJ2-3 TRBD2 TRBV5-4 NA CASSKTSGGSTDTQYF TGTGCCAGCAGCAAGACTAGCGGGGGTAGCACAGATACGCAGTATTTT
TRBJ2-1 NA TRBV4-1 NA CASSLYMSSYNEQFF TGCGCCAGCAGCCTATACATGAGCTCCTACAATGAGCAGTTCTTC
TRBJ2-7 TRBD2 TRBV11-2 NA CASSSVTSGGNYEQYF TGTGCCAGCAGCTCCGTAACTAGCGGGGGGAACTACGAGCAGTACTTC
TRBJ1-1 TRBD1 TRBV9 NA CASSEGGRNTEAFF TGTGCCAGCAGCGAAGGGGGCAGGAACACTGAAGCTTTCTTT
TRBJ1-5 NA TRBV19 NA CASSIARNQPQHF TGTGCCAGTAGTATAGCCAGGAATCAGCCCCAGCATTTT
TRBJ1-3 NA TRBV7-2 NA CASSTRAGNTIYF TGTGCCAGCAGCACTAGAGCCGGAAACACCATATATTTT
TRBJ1-5 NA TRBV10-3 NA CAISPGGRNQPQHF TGTGCCATCAGCCCGGGGGGCCGCAATCAGCCCCAGCATTTT